This T cell receptor (beta chain) emerged from a study of T cell responses to AZD1222 COVID-19 vaccine (TCRdb year 2021). For context, the study as a whole: AZD1222 recipients given second doses at about 4 weeks or at about 12 weeks were pooled, since spike-specific TCR depth and breadth were not found to differ between the two schedules. TCR sequencing was performed for 230 to 250 trial participants, of whom about 200 were given two doses of AZD1222 and some 25 were given two doses of MenACWY control vaccine. Trial participants were enrolled into age subgroups of 18-55, 56-69 and 70-plus years, which contained about 160, 30 and 59 TCR-sequenced participants, respectively.

Results the study describes overall, beyond this receptor: Vaccine-associated CD4 TCRs spanned the whole spike protein, with dominant responses in regions 160-218 and 743-854. Reportedly, almost half of the unique spike-specific TCRs recognized epitopes lying outside the regions that are mutated in the B.1.351 and B.1.1.7 variants. Because no samples from the day 14 peak response were available, repertoires could be characterized only after the peak T cell response. In the small 56-69-year group, the increase in depth fell short of significance, most likely because of low power. Participants were mostly white British, with more females than males. The authors suggested clonal diversity may have been underestimated. After two AZD1222 doses, spike-specific TCR breadth and depth were significantly higher than at day 0 and than in MenACWY recipients. Conclusions about previously exposed vaccinees are limited, since just five to seven AZD1222 recipients were seropositive for SARS-CoV-2 at baseline.

Details on this clone: What this receptor recognizes is not known. Per-nucleotide qualities are absent, and no much larger clonotype sits a single base away.

The CDR3 regions of human TCRbeta chains were subjected to immunosequencing. Concerning the study's data processing: Repertoire TCRs were matched against a reference library of SARS-CoV-2-specific TCRs generated with the MIRA antigen-specificity platform. Breadth was defined as the fraction of unique TCRs that were SARS-CoV-2-associated. Depth was defined as the fraction of total T cells that were SARS-CoV-2-associated. Using the MIRA data, each spike-specific TCR was assigned both to the spike region to which the TCR was reactive and to a CD4 or CD8 class. Log10-transformed breadth and depth values were compared by one-way ANOVA with Sidak's multiple comparisons tests. What TCRdb holds here is the immuneACCESS table cut down to in-frame rearrangements. Part of the clones is not present; checked against another copy, under half of the missing clones reflect an unresolved V gene, and the others are unexplained. V, J and clone size reflect that table, while D and trimming were determined from the DNA. The sample has 85,000 to 130,000 clones on record, approximately 91% of them singletons. The ten largest clones take up around 17% of the sample.

Reading from cysteine to phenylalanine, the CDR3 counts 11 amino acids. Just the 33-base CDR3 DNA is kept, in frame starting at base 1. The germline ends are 13 bases apart after V is trimmed by 5 bases and J by 9 bases. Based on the germline V gene (reference sequence), the CDR1 and CDR2 sequences are GTSNPN and SVGIG. The time point label of this sample denotes: baseline before first vaccination. Vaccinee samples were obtained from the UK trials COV001 and COV002, which included a single-blind randomized controlled phase 2/3 trial of AZD1222 (ChAdOx1 nCoV-19) in healthy adults. For TCRbeta chain sequencing, PBMC samples from trial participants were taken at day 0 and at day 28 after the second dose.

The clonotype originates from an adult in good health. The sample here was peripheral blood, taken on day 0 of AZD1222 vaccination. The sequence is built from TRBV30 and TRBJ1-1; matching of 5 bases hints at TRBD1 as the D gene. The CDR3 protein: CAWAKTDQAFF. The DNA sequence is given as TGTGCCTGGGCGAAGACAGACCAAGCTTTCTTT.